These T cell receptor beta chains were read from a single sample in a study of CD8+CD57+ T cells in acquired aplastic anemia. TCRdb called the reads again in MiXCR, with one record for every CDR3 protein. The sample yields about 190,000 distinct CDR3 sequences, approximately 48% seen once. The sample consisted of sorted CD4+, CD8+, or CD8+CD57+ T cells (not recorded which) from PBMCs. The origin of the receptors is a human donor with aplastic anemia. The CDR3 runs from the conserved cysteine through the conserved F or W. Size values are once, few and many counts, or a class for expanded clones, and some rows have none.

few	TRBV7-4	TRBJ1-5	CASSLIGHKRNQPQHF
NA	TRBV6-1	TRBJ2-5	CASSEVGVGGGETQYF
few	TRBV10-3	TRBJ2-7	CAISEGRSYEQYF
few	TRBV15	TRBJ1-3	CATSRDFPASGNTIYF
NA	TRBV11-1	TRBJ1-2	CASSFAGTGVLADGYTF
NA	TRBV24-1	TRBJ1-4	CATRSGGQPATNEKLFF
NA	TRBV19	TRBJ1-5	CASAGQVSNQPQHF
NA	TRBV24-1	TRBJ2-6	CATSDLRTGANVLTF
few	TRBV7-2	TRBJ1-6	CASRPRGTANSPLHF
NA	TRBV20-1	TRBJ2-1	CSAKREVSGHNEQFF
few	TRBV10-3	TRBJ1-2	CAISESTAYGYTF
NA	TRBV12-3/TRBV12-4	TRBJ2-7	CASSFSTWEQYF
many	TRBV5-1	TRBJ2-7	CASSIGLAGVHEQYF
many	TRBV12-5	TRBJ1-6	CASGHADSPLHF
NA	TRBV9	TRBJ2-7	CASSEGGGDGEQYF
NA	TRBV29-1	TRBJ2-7	CSAEPSGGYEQYF
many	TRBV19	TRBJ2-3	CASSIDRLAGDTQYF
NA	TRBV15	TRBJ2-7	CATSRDSGESGGQYF
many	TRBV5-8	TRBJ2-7	CASSRDRYEQYF
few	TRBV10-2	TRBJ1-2	CATDDRAYNYGYTF